The 21 T cell receptor beta chains listed next were all sequenced from one sample in a study of blood T cell repertoires in COVID-19. The assay was immunoSEQ multiplex PCR, and TCRdb's table has in-frame clones only and misses some. This sample has fewer than 130,000 clones, with roughly four fifths found just once. What was sequenced was peripheral blood. All receptors derive from a man between 65 and 85 years old with active or convalescent COVID-19.

This rearrangement joins TRBV19 to TRBJ1-2, with a tentative D call TRBD1 (6 bases). The germline gives CDR1 LNHDA, CDR2 SQIVND (reference sequence). This CDR3 spans 15 amino acids. Trimming pared 3 bases from V and 4 bases from J, leaving 15 bases between. CDR3 region: CASSMNRDLLYGYTF. DNA of the CDR3: TGTGCCAGTAGTATGAACAGGGATTTACTCTATGGCTACACCTTC.

This clone turned up a few times. The chain links TRBV13 to TRBJ2-7; the D gene is possibly TRBD2 (5 bases). Germline CDR1 and CDR2: PRHDT and FYEKMQ (reference sequence). The CDR3 covers 13 residues. Trimming took 3 bases from V and 5 from J, leaving 11 bases between them. CDR3: CASSLRKGDEQYF. The CDR3 DNA sequence: TGTGCCAGCAGCTTGAGAAAGGGAGACGAGCAGTACTTC. The whole variable domain, filled in from reference TRBV13 and TRBJ2-7, reads AAGVIQSPRHLIKEKRETATLKCYPIPRHDTVYWYQQGPGQDPQFLISFYEKMQSDKGSIPDRFSAQQFSDYHSELNMSSLELGDSALYFCASSLRKGDEQYFGPGTRLTVT.

The J gene is TRBJ1-1, the V gene TRBV5-5; D is possibly TRBD1 (5 bases). The germline V gene has CDR1 SGHKS and CDR2 YYEKEE (reference sequence). The CDR3 runs to 15 residues. Trimming took off 0 bases at V and 3 bases at J, with 12 bases between the two ends. The CDR3 nucleotides read TGTGCCAGCAGCTTGGGGACACAGGCGGACACTGAAGCTTTCTTT. It is translated as CASSLGTQADTEAFF. The entire variable domain, with the rest obtained from reference TRBV5-5 and TRBJ1-1, is as follows: DAGVTQSPTHLIKTRGQQVTLRCSPISGHKSVSWYQQVLGQGPQFIFQYYEKEERGRGNFPDRFSARQFPNYSSELNVNALLLGDSALYLCASSLGTQADTEAFFGQGTRLTVV.

This clone has just a few counts. This chain links TRBV11-2 with TRBJ1-3; unclear D gene. Per germline, CDR1 SGHAT and CDR2 FQNNGV. V lost 5 bases and J 1 base, leaving 6 bases between the germline ends. The CDR3 loop spans 13 amino acids. The CDR3 spells CASSISSGNTIYF. CDR3 sequence (DNA): TGTGCCAGCAGCATTAGTTCTGGAAACACCATATATTTT.

The CDR3 sequence is CASSVGTSGGRETQYF. CDR3 sequence (DNA): TGTGCCAGCAGCGTAGGGACTAGCGGGGGGCGAGAGACCCAGTACTTC. The chain carries TRBV9 and TRBJ2-5; 14 bases are shared with TRBD2. The trim removed 0 bases at V and 4 bases at J, leaving 2 bases unmatched. CDR1 is SGDLS and CDR2 is YYNGEE in the germline V gene. This CDR3 is built from 16 residues.

V is TRBV12-2 and J is TRBJ1-2; whether TRBD1, the table's D call, matches the DNA was not checked. TRBV12-2 is a pseudogene locus. CDR3 length: 15 residues. Written as DNA, the CDR3 is TGTGCAAGTCGAAAACAGGGGGCTAGTCCTGCGTTCTACACCTTC. This gives the protein CASRKQGASPAFYTF.

V is TRBV2 and J is TRBJ1-2; TRBD1 matches 11 bases. The CDR3 spans 14 residues. Losses at the gene ends were 6 bases for V and 3 bases for J; bases not matched to a gene: 3. Looked up from germline, CDR1 is SNHLY and CDR2 is FYNNEI. The CDR3 bases are TGTGCCAGCAGCGGACAGGGGGCTGACTATGGCTACACCTTC. Its translation: CASSGQGADYGYTF.

The table lists this clone with a few counts. The chain joins TRBV5-5 to TRBJ1-4; 8 positions match TRBD1. The CDR3 consists of 19 residues. The J segment lost 2 bases and the V segment lost 3 bases, leaving 15 bases of the junction unmatched. Germline lookup yields CDR1 SGHKS and CDR2 YYEKEE (reference sequence). The CDR3 here is CASSSPTGAPWSTNEKLFF. The CDR3 nucleotides read TGTGCCAGCAGCTCGCCGACAGGGGCGCCATGGTCCACTAATGAAAAACTGTTTTTT. Full variable domain (missing parts from reference TRBV5-5 and TRBJ1-4): DAGVTQSPTHLIKTRGQQVTLRCSPISGHKSVSWYQQVLGQGPQFIFQYYEKEERGRGNFPDRFSARQFPNYSSELNVNALLLGDSALYLCASSSPTGAPWSTNEKLFFGSGTQLSVL.

The rearrangement links TRBV19 to TRBJ2-1, with 8 bases aligning to TRBD2. The CDR3 extends over 17 amino acids. From germline, CDR1 is LNHDA and CDR2 SQIVND (reference sequence). V lost 2 bases to trimming and J lost 3 bases; unmatched junction nucleotides: 9. The DNA for the CDR3 is TGTGCCAGTAGTATACGAGGGCGGGGGGCATTCTACAATGAGCAGTTCTTC. Translation: CASSIRGRGAFYNEQFF.

V and J are TRBV4-1 and TRBJ1-5; 9 bases are a match to TRBD1. Germline V gene data show CDR1 as MGHRA and CDR2 as YSYEKL. There are 13 residues in the CDR3. V lost 3 bases to trimming and J lost 9 bases; unmatched junction nucleotides: 3. The CDR3 nucleotides read TGCGCCAGCAGCCACCCGGGACAGGGGCCCCAGCATTTT. Its translation: CASSHPGQGPQHF.

This chain links TRBV9 with TRBJ1-2; 9 nucleotides line up with TRBD1. V was pared by 0 bases and J by 3 bases, with 3 bases of the junction left unmatched. This CDR3 has 15 amino acids. Germline loops: CDR1 SGDLS, CDR2 YYNGEE. CDR3 bases: TGTGCCAGCAGCGTAGGGGGACAGGGCCACTATGGCTACACCTTC. Amino acids: CASSVGGQGHYGYTF.

This chain uses TRBV19 with TRBJ2-2; 9 bases are a match to TRBD1. V shed 4 bases and J 3 bases; nucleotides not matched to a gene: 3. The germline gives CDR1 LNHDA, CDR2 SQIVND (reference sequence). The CDR3 spans 15 residues. The CDR3 reads CASSRGQGYTGELFF. The CDR3 coding sequence is TGTGCCAGTAGTAGAGGACAGGGGTACACCGGGGAGCTGTTTTTT. The complete variable domain, with remaining parts taken from reference TRBV19 and TRBJ2-2, reads DGGITQSPKYLFRKEGQNVTLSCEQNLNHDAMYWYRQDPGQGLRLIYYSQIVNDFQKGDIAEGYSVSREKKESFPLTVTSAQKNPTAFYLCASSRGQGYTGELFFGEGSRLTVL.

The J gene is TRBJ2-7, the V gene TRBV28, with 9 bases that match TRBD1. The germline V gene has CDR1 MDHEN and CDR2 SYDVKM. V lost 5 bases, J lost 4 bases, and 12 bases stayed unmatched. This CDR3 has 16 residues. CDR3 region: CASSTKTGGLWYEQYF. The CDR3 nucleotides read TGTGCCAGCAGTACCAAGACAGGGGGTCTCTGGTACGAGCAGTACTTC. Looking up the rest from reference TRBV28 and TRBJ2-7 gives the full variable domain: DVKVTQSSRYLVKRTGEKVFLECVQDMDHENMFWYRQDPGLGLRLIYFSYDVKMKEKGDIPEGYSVSREKKERFSLILESASTNQTSMYLCASSTKTGGLWYEQYFGPGTRLTVT.

The chain links TRBV6-5 to TRBJ1-5; D gene ambiguous. The CDR3 is 14 residues long. Germline V CDR1 and CDR2: MNHEY, SVGAGI. V was cut by 11 bases and J by 0 bases, with 14 bases left in between. Here the CDR3 reads CALGGGSSNQPQHF. Written as DNA, the CDR3 is TGTGCCCTAGGAGGTGGAAGTAGCAATCAGCCCCAGCATTTT.

V gene TRBV2 combines with J gene TRBJ2-5; D not resolved. V shed 5 bases and J shed 5 bases, with 9 bases lying between them. CDR3 length: 12 residues. In germline, CDR1 is SNHLY, CDR2 FYNNEI. CDR3 sequence: CASSSVGETQYF. CDR3 DNA: TGTGCCAGCAGTTCTGTCGGGGAGACCCAGTACTTC.

The chain recombines TRBV7-2 with TRBJ1-2, with D hard to call. Looked up from germline, CDR1 is SGHTA and CDR2 is FQGNSA. Trimming removed 3 bases from V and 4 bases from J, with 6 bases in between. This CDR3 is built from 12 residues. The CDR3 DNA reads as TGTGCCAGCAGCTTCGGGGTCTATGGCTACACCTTC. Protein sequence: CASSFGVYGYTF.

CDR3 nucleotide sequence: TGTGCCAGTAGTGTTCCAGGCTACGAGCAGTACTTC. This encodes CASSVPGYEQYF. This chain connects TRBV19 to TRBJ2-7; D uncertain. CDR3 length equals 12 residues. The V and J ends lost 5 bases and 3 bases respectively, with 8 bases between them. CDR1 is LNHDA and CDR2 is SQIVND in the germline V gene (reference sequence). Combining the CDR3 with reference TRBV19 and TRBJ2-7 gives the whole variable domain DGGITQSPKYLFRKEGQNVTLSCEQNLNHDAMYWYRQDPGQGLRLIYYSQIVNDFQKGDIAEGYSVSREKKESFPLTVTSAQKNPTAFYLCASSVPGYEQYFGPGTRLTVT.

The chain is built from TRBV5-8 and TRBJ2-5; the D is unclear. CDR1 is SGHTS and CDR2 is YDEGEE in the germline V gene. V gave up 6 bases and J gave up 5 bases, with 8 bases separating them. The CDR3 sequence is 11 residues long. The CDR3 loop is CASTLVETQYF. CDR3 coding DNA: TGTGCCAGCACCCTCGTGGAGACCCAGTACTTC.

The chain links TRBV3-1 (or the pseudogene TRBV3-2) to TRBJ1-3; D possibly corresponds to TRBD1 (5 bases). This CDR3 contains 16 residues. The germline V gene encodes CDR1 LGHDT and CDR2 YNNKEL (reference sequence). V lost 0 bases and J 2 bases, leaving 11 bases between the germline ends. The CDR3 region is CASSQDIRAAGNTIYF. The CDR3 DNA is TGTGCCAGCAGCCAAGATATCAGGGCGGCTGGAAACACCATATATTTT.

In this sample, this clone turned up once. The chain is built from TRBV5-1 and TRBJ2-1; maybe TRBD1 (6 bases). This CDR3 contains 15 residues. Between the trimmed V and J ends, which lost 0 bases and 0 bases, there was a span of 7 bases. Per the germline V gene, CDR1 is SGHRS and CDR2 is YFSETQ. The CDR3 spells CASSLADSSYNEQFF. DNA of the CDR3: TGCGCCAGCAGCTTGGCGGACAGCTCCTACAATGAGCAGTTCTTC.

The genes are TRBV5-6 and TRBJ1-1, with 11 bases that match TRBD1. The CDR3 covers 15 residues. Germline-derived CDR1 and CDR2 are SGHDT and YYEEEE. V dropped 2 bases and J dropped 3; count of bases not matched to a gene: 3. CDR3 DNA: TGTGCCAGCAGCTTTCCGGGACAGGGGGACACTGAAGCTTTCTTT. Its translation: CASSFPGQGDTEAFF.